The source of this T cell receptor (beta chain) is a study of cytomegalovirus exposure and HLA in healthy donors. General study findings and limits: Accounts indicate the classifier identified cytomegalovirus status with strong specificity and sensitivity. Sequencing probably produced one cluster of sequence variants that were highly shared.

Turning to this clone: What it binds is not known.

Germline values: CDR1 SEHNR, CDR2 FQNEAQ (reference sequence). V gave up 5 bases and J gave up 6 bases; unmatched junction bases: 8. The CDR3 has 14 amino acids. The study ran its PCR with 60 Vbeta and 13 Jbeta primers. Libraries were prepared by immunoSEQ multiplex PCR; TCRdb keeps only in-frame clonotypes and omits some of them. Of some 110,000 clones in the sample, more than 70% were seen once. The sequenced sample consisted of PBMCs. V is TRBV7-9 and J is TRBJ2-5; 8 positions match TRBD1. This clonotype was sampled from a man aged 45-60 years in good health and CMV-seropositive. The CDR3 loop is CASSLWTGRKTQYF. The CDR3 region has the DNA TGTGCCAGCAGCCTCTGGACAGGGAGGAAGACCCAGTACTTC.